This passage covers 9 T cell receptor beta chains from one sample sequenced in a study of cytomegalovirus exposure and HLA in healthy donors. 60 Vbeta and 13 Jbeta primers were used in PCR. Only in-frame clones appear in the TCRdb table, and some are missing; sequencing was by immunoSEQ multiplex PCR. The sample holds just over 150,000 clones, roughly 82% seen once. The sequencing sample was made of PBMCs. The source of these receptors is a woman aged 45-65 years in good health and CMV-seropositive.

DNA of the CDR3: TGTGCCAGCAGTTACTCTCGGGGTTCCTACGAGCAGTACTTC. It codes for CASSYSRGSYEQYF. The chain couples TRBV6-6 to TRBJ2-7, with D perhaps matching TRBD2 (5 bases). CDR3 length equals 14 residues. Per the germline V gene, CDR1 is MNHNY and CDR2 is SVGAGI (reference sequence). The V end lost 0 bases, the J end lost 1 base, and 7 bases lay between the germline ends.

J is TRBJ2-2 and V is TRBV19; D is undetermined. Per germline, CDR1 LNHDA and CDR2 SQIVND (reference sequence). Deletions cut 1 base from V and 7 bases from J, with 10 bases between. This CDR3 region has 14 residues. CDR3 in amino acids: CASSIGQVDGELFF. CDR3 nucleotide sequence: TGTGCCAGTAGTATAGGTCAGGTAGACGGGGAGCTGTTTTTT.

The V and J genes are TRBV7-2 and TRBJ2-7; TRBD2 matches at 8 bases. Trimming took 5 bases from V and 7 from J; bases not matched to a gene: 19. The V gene's germline CDR1 is SGHTA and CDR2 FQGNSA. This CDR3 is built from 17 residues. CDR3 loop: CASSPYPGLDLRGEQYF. The CDR3 nucleotides read TGTGCCAGCAGCCCATATCCGGGACTAGACCTACGTGGGGAGCAGTACTTC.

The chain couples TRBV10-3 to TRBJ1-1, with D maybe TRBD1 (5 bases). Germline V lookup: CDR1 ENHRY, CDR2 SYGVKD. The V gene lost 10 bases and the J gene lost 1 base, with 13 bases spanning the gap. CDR3 length equals 13 residues. The CDR3 is CATGGSTNTEAFF. The CDR3 DNA is TGTGCCACCGGGGGGTCGACGAACACTGAAGCTTTCTTT.

This sequence joins TRBV29-1 and TRBJ1-1; 10 nucleotides align to TRBD1. Unmatched junction bases numbered 13, after V lost 6 bases and J lost 3 bases. Germline V gene lookup returns CDR1 SQVTM and CDR2 ANQGSEA. The CDR3 totals 16 residues. CDR3 sequence: CSVDGQGGGLYTEAFF. The CDR3 DNA reads as TGCAGCGTGGATGGACAGGGGGGAGGCCTGTACACTGAAGCTTTCTTT. Looking up the rest from reference TRBV29-1 and TRBJ1-1 gives the full variable domain: SAVISQKPSRDICQRGTSLTIQCQVDSQVTMMFWYRQQPGQSLTLIATANQGSEATYESGFVIDKFPISRPNLTFSTLTVSNMSPEDSSIYLCSVDGQGGGLYTEAFFGQGTRLTVV.

The chain combines TRBV7-2 with TRBJ2-1; a weak D match, TRBD2 (5 bases). Germline V gene lookup returns CDR1 SGHTA and CDR2 FQGNSA. This CDR3 is built from 15 residues. Trimming took 1 base from V and 5 from J, leaving 12 bases between them. In DNA, the CDR3 is TGTGCCAGCAGCTTAGGGCCCGAGGGCCACAATGAGCAGTTCTTC. This codes for CASSLGPEGHNEQFF.

The chain uses TRBV29-1 and TRBJ2-7, with D possibly being TRBD2 (7 bases). Germline lookup yields CDR1 SQVTM and CDR2 ANQGSEA. The CDR3 extends over 14 amino acids. Trimming took 2 bases from V and 2 from J, leaving 13 bases between them. Written as DNA, the CDR3 is TGCAGCGTTGAAAAGGGGGGGTCCACCTACGAGCAGTACTTC. Its translation is CSVEKGGSTYEQYF.

The chain joins TRBV6-5 to TRBJ1-5, with 8 bases lining up with TRBD1. Germline-derived CDR1 and CDR2 are MNHEY and SVGAGI. With V trimmed by 8 bases and J by 4 bases, 13 bases remained unmatched. The CDR3 is 16 residues long. The CDR3 nucleotides are TGTGCCAGCCGTTCCGGGGCGGACAGGGAAAATCAGCCCCAGCATTTT. Translation gives CASRSGADRENQPQHF.

The chain has TRBV19 and TRBJ2-1; 9 bases match TRBD2. The CDR3 has 17 residues. J gave up 2 bases and V 7 bases, and 12 bases lay outside the gene matches. The V gene's germline CDR1 is LNHDA and CDR2 SQIVND (reference sequence). The CDR3 DNA reads TGTGCCAGTACCCGGAGGGCGGGGGGGGAAACCTACAATGAGCAGTTCTTC. Its protein product is CASTRRAGGETYNEQFF. Drawing the rest from reference TRBV19 and TRBJ2-1, the complete variable domain is DGGITQSPKYLFRKEGQNVTLSCEQNLNHDAMYWYRQDPGQGLRLIYYSQIVNDFQKGDIAEGYSVSREKKESFPLTVTSAQKNPTAFYLCASTRRAGGETYNEQFFGPGTRLTVL.